The 18 T cell receptor beta chains in this list originate from one sample, sequenced in a study of regulatory T cells in long-lasting Graves disease. Relying on iRepertoire HTBI primers and Arm-PCR of CDR3 regions, the team built TCR beta libraries. MiXCR, run by TCRdb on the multiplex PCR reads, gives a single entry per CDR3 protein. The sample carries 420,000 or so distinct CDR3 sequences, about 20% recorded once. Time point defined: persistent/refractory GD, antithyroid drugs over 5 years with positive TRAb. Extracted RNA from PBMCs served as the source of the TCR library. Sequences were derived from peripheral blood mononuclear cells (PBMCs), sampled when the disease was refractory, from a patient treated with antithyroid drugs. The receptors derive from a female donor with Graves disease.

This clonotype turned up a few times. The chain has TRBV7-2 and TRBJ2-7, with 7 bases fitting TRBD2. Per the germline V gene, CDR1 is SGHTA and CDR2 is FQGNSA. With 2 bases clipped from V and 7 bases from J, the junction kept 14 bases outside the gene matches. The CDR3 runs 16 residues. The CDR3 DNA sequence: TGTGCCAGCAGCTTAATAGCGGGCCTTATGGGGGAAGAGCAGTACTTC. Translated: CASSLIAGLMGEEQYF.

V is TRBV2 and J is TRBJ2-3, with D perhaps matching TRBD2 (5 bases). Germline CDR1 and CDR2: SNHLY and FYNNEI. The CDR3 extends over 15 amino acids. The germline V and J ends were trimmed by 6 bases and 3 bases, with 16 bases remaining between them. CDR3: CASSAGWRTTDTQYF. CDR3 sequence (DNA): TGTGCCAGCAGCGCCGGGTGGCGGACTACAGATACGCAGTATTTT.

J is TRBJ2-1 and V is TRBV5-8; 8 nucleotides line up with TRBD1. Losses at the gene ends were 1 base for V and 4 bases for J; bases not matched to a gene: 10. The CDR3 sequence is 17 residues long. Germline CDR1 reads SGHTS; CDR2 reads YDEGEE. CDR3 in DNA: TGTGCCAGCAGCTTGTTTCAGGGGGCTAGTTTTTACAATGAGCAGTTCTTC. The encoded protein is CASSLFQGASFYNEQFF.

The V call is TRBV9, the J call TRBJ2-1, with TRBD1 matching over 9 bases. Germline CDR1 reads SGDLS; CDR2 reads YYNGEE. The CDR3 is 15 residues long. With 0 bases clipped from V and 5 bases from J, the junction kept 3 bases outside the gene matches. The DNA for the CDR3 is TGTGCCAGCAGCGTAGGGACAGGGGTCAACAATGAGCAGTTCTTC. This sequence encodes CASSVGTGVNNEQFF.

This clonotype has just a few counts. A much larger clone lies a single base off, so this may be a read error. The gene calls are TRBV11-2 and TRBJ2-2; 7 bases agree with TRBD2. CDR3 size: 14 residues. Germline V gives CDR1 SGHAT, CDR2 FQNNGV. J was trimmed by 6 bases and V by 1 base; bases with no gene match: 2. The CDR3 reads CASSLGEGAGELFF. The DNA for the CDR3 is TGTGCCAGCAGCTTAGGGGAGGGCGCCGGGGAGCTGTTTTTT.

There are a few counts of this clonotype. This may be a read error: a much more frequent sequence differs by one nucleotide. V is TRBV28 and J is TRBJ1-6; weak D call: TRBD1 (5 bases). V was trimmed by 3 bases and J by 11 bases, leaving 17 bases between them. Germline assignment: CDR1 MDHEN and CDR2 SYDVKM. This CDR3 has 15 residues. CDR3: CASSFRGLRGPPLHF. CDR3 coding DNA: TGTGCCAGCAGTTTTCGGGGCCTTCGTGGGCCACCCCTCCACTTT.

This clonotype was counted at least ten times. The gene calls are TRBV3-1 and TRBJ1-1; D unclear. Trimming left V 1 base short and J 7 bases short, with 4 bases between. The CDR3 loop spans 11 amino acids. In germline, CDR1 is LGHDT, CDR2 YNNKEL (reference sequence). This CDR3 reads CASSQGGEAFF. The CDR3 DNA reads as TGTGCCAGCAGCCAAGGTGGTGAAGCTTTCTTT.

The table lists this clonotype with many counts. The CDR3 sequence: CASTQLPRDSTQQYF. CDR3 nucleotides: TGTGCCAGCACCCAACTCCCCCGGGACTCCACTCAGCAGTACTTC. The V call is TRBV2, the J call TRBJ2-7, with D maybe TRBD2 (6 bases). The germline CDR1 and CDR2 sequences are SNHLY and FYNNEI. This CDR3 is 15 amino acids long. Trimming took 7 bases from V and 8 from J, leaving 24 bases between them.

V and J are TRBV18 and TRBJ1-4; D is ambiguous. Germline V gene sequence: CDR1 KGHSH, CDR2 LQKENI. The CDR3 runs to 16 residues. V was clipped by 6 bases and J by 0 bases, with 14 bases between them. The CDR3: CASSRDAVPTNEKLFF. CDR3 DNA sequence: TGTGCCAGCTCCCGAGACGCGGTTCCAACTAATGAAAAACTGTTTTTT.

In this sample, this clonotype turned up many times. The chain uses TRBV28 and TRBJ1-5; D is uncertain. The V end was cut by 5 bases, the J end by 2 bases, with 16 bases between. The germline CDR1 and CDR2 sequences are MDHEN and SYDVKM. CDR3 length: 16 amino acids. The CDR3 region is CASSPPGGLGNQPQHF. As DNA, the CDR3 is TGTGCCAGCAGTCCCCCAGGTGGGTTGGGCAATCAGCCCCAGCATTTT. Combining the CDR3 with reference TRBV28 and TRBJ1-5 gives the whole variable domain DVKVTQSSRYLVKRTGEKVFLECVQDMDHENMFWYRQDPGLGLRLIYFSYDVKMKEKGDIPEGYSVSREKKERFSLILESASTNQTSMYLCASSPPGGLGNQPQHFGDGTRLSIL.

The chain joins TRBV19 to TRBJ2-5; tentative D call: TRBD2 (5 bases). The length of the CDR3 is 11 residues. Germline CDR1 and CDR2: LNHDA and SQIVND (reference sequence). The germline V and J ends were trimmed by 10 bases and 5 bases, with 11 bases remaining between them. The CDR3 nucleotides are TGTGCCACCAACCGAGGGGAGACCCAGTACTTC. Protein product: CATNRGETQYF.

As to this clonotype: A single base is all that separates this from a far larger clone, so a read error is likely. J is TRBJ1-1 and V is TRBV6-2 or TRBV6-3; maybe TRBD1 (6 bases). Trimming removed 6 bases at V and 4 bases at J, with 9 bases between. The germline CDR1 and CDR2 sequences are MNHEY and SVGEGT. The CDR3 runs 12 residues. The CDR3 DNA sequence: TGTGCCAGCAGCACAGGGACCACTGAAGCTTTCTTT. Amino acids: CASSTGTTEAFF.

The CDR3 is CASSSTLGQPYEQYF. DNA for the CDR3: TGCGCCAGCAGCTCCACCTTGGGACAGCCCTACGAGCAGTACTTC. The V gene is TRBV5-1, the J gene TRBJ2-7; 7 nucleotides agree with TRBD1. The CDR3 has 15 amino acids. V was pared by 3 bases and J by 2 bases, with 8 bases of the junction left unmatched. Germline V gives CDR1 SGHRS, CDR2 YFSETQ.

This clonotype was recorded a few times. CDR3 nucleotides: TGTGCCAGCTCAAAAGGACAGACCTTTAACAATGAGCAGTTCTTC. This translates into CASSKGQTFNNEQFF. The chain carries TRBV18 and TRBJ2-1; TRBD1 might be the D (6 bases). Trimming pared 5 bases from V and 5 bases from J, leaving 16 bases between. The length of the CDR3 is 15 residues. CDR1 and CDR2 (germline): KGHSH, LQKENI.

This clonotype was seen ten or more times. The chain couples TRBV2 to TRBJ1-5; no clear D. V lost 3 bases and J lost 5, with 14 bases in between. The germline V gene encodes CDR1 SNHLY and CDR2 FYNNEI. The CDR3 totals 15 residues. This CDR3 is CASSDSARRDQPQHF. The CDR3 coding sequence is TGTGCCAGCAGTGATTCCGCCCGGAGAGATCAGCCCCAGCATTTT. The variable domain in full, with the rest retrieved from reference TRBV2 and TRBJ1-5, is EPEVTQTPSHQVTQMGQEVILRCVPISNHLYFYWYRQILGQKVEFLVSFYNNEISEKSEIFDDQFSVERPDGSNFTLKIRSTKLEDSAMYFCASSDSARRDQPQHFGDGTRLSIL.

This clonotype was seen more than once but under ten times. This rearrangement joins TRBV12-3 or TRBV12-4 to TRBJ2-5, with D perhaps matching TRBD1 (5 bases). The V and J ends lost 4 bases and 6 bases respectively, with 12 bases between them. The CDR3 contains 13 residues. CDR3 in amino acids: CASSSRQKQTQYF. For the CDR3, the DNA is TGTGCCAGCAGTTCCCGACAGAAGCAGACCCAGTACTTC.

J is TRBJ2-1 and V is TRBV27; D not resolved. This CDR3 is 12 amino acids long. Trimming cost V 5 bases and J 4 bases, with 6 bases left between them. Germline CDR1 and CDR2: MNHEY and SMNVEV (reference sequence). The DNA for the CDR3 is TGTGCCAGCAGTACTCCGTACAATGAGCAGTTCTTC. It specifies CASSTPYNEQFF.

This clonotype was counted ten times or more. The gene calls are TRBV20-1 and TRBJ2-1, with 7 bases lining up with TRBD1. V gave up 6 bases and J gave up 4 bases; unmatched junction bases: 9. The CDR3 spans 14 residues. Germline-derived CDR1 and CDR2 are DFQATT and SNEGSKA (reference sequence). The CDR3 sequence: CSARDRVNYNEQFF. Written as DNA, the CDR3 is TGCAGTGCCCGCGACAGGGTAAATTACAATGAGCAGTTCTTC.